This T cell receptor (beta chain) comes out of a study of blood T cell repertoires in COVID-19. Across the whole study: COVID-19 samples from acute and convalescent phases originated in the United States, Italy and Spain. PBMCs, B-cell-depleted T cells, or T cells provided the cDNA or gDNA that made up the material.

With 6 bases clipped from V and 4 bases from J, the junction kept 9 bases outside the gene matches. The germline V gene encodes CDR1 ENHRY and CDR2 SYGVKD. The CDR3 is made up of 17 amino acids. This clone has a count of ten or more. In Seattle, patients joined the study during active infection and were tracked longitudinally. Authors' processing steps: It was from reference gene primer amplification that nucleated cell counts were estimated. Some clones are missing from TCRdb's copy, which holds only in-frame ones; the method was immunoSEQ multiplex PCR. V, J and clone size were drawn from that table, and D and trimming were deduced from the DNA. This table has around 210,000 clones, approximately 85% appearing once.

The sequenced sample consisted of peripheral blood. The TCR comes from a man aged 45-65 years with COVID-19, enrolled during active disease. The chain uses TRBV10-3 and TRBJ2-1; TRBD2 aligns across 13 bases. The CDR3 bases are TGTGCCATCAGAGATACACTAGCGGGGGGGCTGTACAATGAGCAGTTCTTC. Translating gives CAIRDTLAGGLYNEQFF.